The clone carrying this T cell receptor (beta chain) was recorded at least ten times. Its specificity is not known. Time point here: newly diagnosed GD, antithyroid drugs for less than 3 months. Generation of the TCR library employed RNA extracted from PBMCs. The CDR3 is 17 amino acids. Germline V gene lookup returns CDR1 LNHDA and CDR2 SQIVND (reference sequence). The V end was cut by 7 bases, the J end by 8 bases, with 29 bases between. Libraries of TCR beta came from iRepertoire HTBI primers plus Arm-PCR of CDR3 regions. TCRdb passed the multiplex PCR reads through MiXCR, listing each CDR3 protein once. The sample has 300,000 to 400,000 distinct CDR3 sequences, roughly 16% seen once. This entry is derived from a study of regulatory T cells in long-lasting Graves disease. Points from the study as a whole: Favored gene segments in persistent disease were TRBV28, TRBJ1-2 and TRBJ2-5. Accuracy may have been reduced by the small sample size.

The material was peripheral blood mononuclear cells (PBMCs), obtained at new diagnosis, from a patient treated with antithyroid drugs. The J gene is TRBJ1-2, the V gene TRBV19; D is ambiguous. This clonotype was obtained from a female donor with Graves disease. CDR3 DNA sequence: TGTGCCAGTATTGGCCCGGTGAGCGCCGGCCGTGTGGGGGGCTACACCTTC. Translation gives CASIGPVSAGRVGGYTF.